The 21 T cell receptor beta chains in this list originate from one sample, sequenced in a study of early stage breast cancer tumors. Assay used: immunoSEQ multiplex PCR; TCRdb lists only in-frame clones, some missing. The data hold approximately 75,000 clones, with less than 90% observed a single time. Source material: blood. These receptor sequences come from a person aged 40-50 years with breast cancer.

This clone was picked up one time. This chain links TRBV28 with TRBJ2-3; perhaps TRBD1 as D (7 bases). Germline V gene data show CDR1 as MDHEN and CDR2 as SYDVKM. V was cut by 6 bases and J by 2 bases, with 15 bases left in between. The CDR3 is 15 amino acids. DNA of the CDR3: TGTGCCAGCAGGATACAGGGGACTTACACAGATACGCAGTATTTT. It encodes CASRIQGTYTDTQYF.

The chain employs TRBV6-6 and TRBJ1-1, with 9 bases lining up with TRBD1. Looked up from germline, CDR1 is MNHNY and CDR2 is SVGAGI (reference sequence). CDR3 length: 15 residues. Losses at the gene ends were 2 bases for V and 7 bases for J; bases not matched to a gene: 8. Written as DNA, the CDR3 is TGTGCCAGCAGTTACCCTGGGACAGGGAGAGGTGAAGCTTTCTTT. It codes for CASSYPGTGRGEAFF.

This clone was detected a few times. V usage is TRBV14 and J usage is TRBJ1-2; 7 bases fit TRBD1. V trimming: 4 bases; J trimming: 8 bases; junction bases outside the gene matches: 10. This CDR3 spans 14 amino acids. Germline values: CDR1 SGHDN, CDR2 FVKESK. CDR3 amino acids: CASSLFGQAGGYTF. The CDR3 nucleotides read TGTGCCAGCAGCCTGTTCGGACAGGCTGGCGGCTACACCTTC.

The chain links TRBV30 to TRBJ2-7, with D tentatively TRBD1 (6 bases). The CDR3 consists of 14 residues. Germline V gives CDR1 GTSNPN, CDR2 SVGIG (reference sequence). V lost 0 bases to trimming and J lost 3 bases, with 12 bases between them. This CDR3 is CAWSVMGARYEQYF. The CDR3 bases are TGTGCCTGGAGTGTAATGGGGGCACGCTACGAGCAGTACTTC.

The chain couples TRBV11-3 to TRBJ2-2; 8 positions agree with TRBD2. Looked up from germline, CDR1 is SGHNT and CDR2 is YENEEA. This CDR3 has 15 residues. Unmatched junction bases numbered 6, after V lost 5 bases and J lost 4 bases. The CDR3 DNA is TGTGCCAGCAGCGCTACTAGCGGACCCACCGGGGAGCTGTTTTTT. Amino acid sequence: CASSATSGPTGELFF. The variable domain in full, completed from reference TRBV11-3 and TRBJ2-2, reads EAGVVQSPRYKIIEKKQPVAFWCNPISGHNTLYWYLQNLGQGPELLIRYENEEAVDDSQLPKDRFSAERLKGVDSTLKIQPAELGDSAVYLCASSATSGPTGELFFGEGSRLTVL.

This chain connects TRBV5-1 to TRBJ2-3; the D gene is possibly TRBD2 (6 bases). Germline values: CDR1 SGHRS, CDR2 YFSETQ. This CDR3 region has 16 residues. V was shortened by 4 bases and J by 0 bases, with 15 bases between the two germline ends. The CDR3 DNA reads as TGCGCCAGCAGCACTGGGGCGGGACCTAGCACAGATACGCAGTATTTT. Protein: CASSTGAGPSTDTQYF. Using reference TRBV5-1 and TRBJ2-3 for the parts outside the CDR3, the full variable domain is KAGVTQTPRYLIKTRGQQVTLSCSPISGHRSVSWYQQTPGQGLQFLFEYFSETQRNKGNFPGRFSGRQFSNSRSEMNVSTLELGDSALYLCASSTGAGPSTDTQYFGPGTRLTVL.

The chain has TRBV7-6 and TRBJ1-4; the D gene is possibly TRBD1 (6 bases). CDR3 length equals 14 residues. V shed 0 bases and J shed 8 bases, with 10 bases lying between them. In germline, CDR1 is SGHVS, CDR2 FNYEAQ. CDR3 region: CASSLAGGEEKLFF. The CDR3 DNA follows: TGTGCCAGCAGCTTAGCGGGGGGCGAGGAAAAACTGTTTTTT.

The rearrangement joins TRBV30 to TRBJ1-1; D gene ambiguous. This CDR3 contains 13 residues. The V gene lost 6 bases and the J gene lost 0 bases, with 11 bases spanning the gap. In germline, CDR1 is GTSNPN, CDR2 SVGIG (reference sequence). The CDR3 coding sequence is TGTGCCTGCTTTGGTTCCATGAACACTGAAGCTTTCTTT. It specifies CACFGSMNTEAFF.

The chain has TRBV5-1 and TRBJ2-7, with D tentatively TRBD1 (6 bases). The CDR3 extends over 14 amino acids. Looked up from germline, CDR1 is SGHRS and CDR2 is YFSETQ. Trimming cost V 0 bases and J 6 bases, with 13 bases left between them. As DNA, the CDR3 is TGCGCCAGCAGCTTGGACAGGGTTAAGGGCGAGCAGTACTTC. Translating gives CASSLDRVKGEQYF. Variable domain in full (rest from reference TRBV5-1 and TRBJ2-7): KAGVTQTPRYLIKTRGQQVTLSCSPISGHRSVSWYQQTPGQGLQFLFEYFSETQRNKGNFPGRFSGRQFSNSRSEMNVSTLELGDSALYLCASSLDRVKGEQYFGPGTRLTVT.

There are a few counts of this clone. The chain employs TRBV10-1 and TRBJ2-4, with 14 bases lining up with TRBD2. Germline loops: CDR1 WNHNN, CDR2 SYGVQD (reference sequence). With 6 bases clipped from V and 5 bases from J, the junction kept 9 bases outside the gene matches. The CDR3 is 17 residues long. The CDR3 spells CASSETSGRANQNIQYF. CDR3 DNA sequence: TGCGCCAGCAGCGAGACTAGCGGGAGGGCCAATCAAAACATTCAGTACTTC.

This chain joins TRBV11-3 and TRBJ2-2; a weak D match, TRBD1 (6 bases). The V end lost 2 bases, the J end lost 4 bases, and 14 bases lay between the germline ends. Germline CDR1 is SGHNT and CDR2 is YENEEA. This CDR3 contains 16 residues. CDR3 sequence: CASSLRGGVGTGELFF. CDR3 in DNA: TGTGCCAGCAGCTTAAGAGGGGGAGTCGGCACCGGGGAGCTGTTTTTT.

CDR3 nucleotide sequence: TGTGCCAGCAGTTTACGAGGGGGCAGGAATCAGCCCCAGCATTTT. It translates to CASSLRGGRNQPQHF. V usage is TRBV28 and J usage is TRBJ1-5, with TRBD1 matching over 7 bases. J was trimmed by 4 bases and V by 2 bases; bases with no gene match: 5. The CDR3 extends over 15 amino acids. Germline CDR1 is MDHEN and CDR2 is SYDVKM.

CDR3 amino acids: CASSIAGGSTDTQYF. The CDR3 coding sequence is TGTGCCAGTAGTATAGCGGGAGGGAGCACAGATACGCAGTATTTT. The rearrangement links TRBV19 to TRBJ2-3; 8 bases line up with TRBD2. The CDR3 is made up of 15 amino acids. Trimming removed 1 base from V and 0 bases from J; junction bases left unmatched: 0. Germline lookup yields CDR1 LNHDA and CDR2 SQIVND (reference sequence).

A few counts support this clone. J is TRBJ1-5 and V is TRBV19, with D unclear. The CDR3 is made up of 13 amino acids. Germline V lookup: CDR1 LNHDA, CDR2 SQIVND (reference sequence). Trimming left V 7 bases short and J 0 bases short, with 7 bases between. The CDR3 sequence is CASTDYSNQPQHF. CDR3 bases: TGTGCCAGTACCGATTATAGCAATCAGCCCCAGCATTTT.

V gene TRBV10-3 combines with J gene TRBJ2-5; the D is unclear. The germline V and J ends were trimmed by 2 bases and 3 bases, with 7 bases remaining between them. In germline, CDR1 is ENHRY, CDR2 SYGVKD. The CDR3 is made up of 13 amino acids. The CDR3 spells CAISEGSKETQYF. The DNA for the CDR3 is TGTGCCATCAGTGAGGGCAGCAAAGAGACCCAGTACTTC.

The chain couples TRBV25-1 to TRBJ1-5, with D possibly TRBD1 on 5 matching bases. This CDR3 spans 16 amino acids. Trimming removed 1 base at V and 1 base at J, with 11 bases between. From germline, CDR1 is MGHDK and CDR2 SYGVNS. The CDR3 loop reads CASSESGGRSNQPQHF. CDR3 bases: TGTGCCAGCAGTGAATCTGGGGGACGAAGCAATCAGCCCCAGCATTTT.

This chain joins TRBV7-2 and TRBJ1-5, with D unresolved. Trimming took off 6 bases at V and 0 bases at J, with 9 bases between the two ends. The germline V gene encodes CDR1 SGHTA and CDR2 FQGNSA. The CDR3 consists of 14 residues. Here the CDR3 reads CASSLMDSNQPQHF. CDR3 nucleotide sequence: TGTGCCAGCAGTCTTATGGATAGCAATCAGCCCCAGCATTTT. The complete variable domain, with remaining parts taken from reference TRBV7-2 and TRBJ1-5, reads GAGVSQSPSNKVTEKGKDVELRCDPISGHTALYWYRQSLGQGLEFLIYFQGNSAPDKSGLPSDRFSAERTGGSVSTLTIQRTQQEDSAVYLCASSLMDSNQPQHFGDGTRLSIL.

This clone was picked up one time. The CDR3 here is CASSLAGGPDTQYF. The CDR3 DNA reads TGTGCCAGCAGCCTAGCGGGAGGGCCAGATACGCAGTATTTT. The rearrangement uses TRBV6-5 and TRBJ2-3; the match to TRBD2 covers 12 bases. The length of the CDR3 is 14 residues. V lost 6 bases and J lost 4; bases outside the gene matches: 2. In germline, CDR1 is MNHEY, CDR2 SVGAGI.

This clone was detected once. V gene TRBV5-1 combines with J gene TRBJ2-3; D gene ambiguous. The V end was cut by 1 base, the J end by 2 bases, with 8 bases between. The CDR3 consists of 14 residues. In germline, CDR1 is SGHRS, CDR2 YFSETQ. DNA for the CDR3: TGCGCCAGCAGCTTGCTGGGGTCCACAGATACGCAGTATTTT. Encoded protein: CASSLLGSTDTQYF.

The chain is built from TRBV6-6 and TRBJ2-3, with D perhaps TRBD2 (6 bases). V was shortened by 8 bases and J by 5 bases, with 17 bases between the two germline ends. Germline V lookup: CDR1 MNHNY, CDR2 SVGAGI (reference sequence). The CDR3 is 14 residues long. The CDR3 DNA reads TGTGCCAGCGAAATCGGCGGGATTGGAGATACGCAGTATTTT. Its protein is CASEIGGIGDTQYF.

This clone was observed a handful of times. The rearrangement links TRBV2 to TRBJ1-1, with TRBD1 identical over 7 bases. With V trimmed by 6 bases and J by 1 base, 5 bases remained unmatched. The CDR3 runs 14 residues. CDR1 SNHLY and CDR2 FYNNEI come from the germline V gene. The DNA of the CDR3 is TGTGCCAGCAGATATCGGACAGGGAACACTGAAGCTTTCTTT. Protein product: CASRYRTGNTEAFF.